These 6 T cell receptor beta chains originate from one sample sequenced in a study of blood T cell repertoires in COVID-19. Sequencing was performed with immunoSEQ multiplex PCR; in TCRdb, only in-frame clones are kept and a portion is missing. The data show hundreds of thousands of clones, approximately 90% seen once. The sequencing sample was made of peripheral blood. The receptors were sampled from a woman younger than 35 with acute or convalescent COVID-19.

The chain employs TRBV7-2 and TRBJ2-5, with 7 positions matching TRBD1. Germline V CDR1 and CDR2: SGHTA, FQGNSA. Unmatched junction bases numbered 8, after V lost 5 bases and J lost 5 bases. CDR3 length: 14 amino acids. As DNA, the CDR3 is TGTGCCAGCAGCCGGGAACAGGGGCGGGAGACCCAGTACTTC. Translation: CASSREQGRETQYF.

The rearrangement links TRBV15 to TRBJ1-5; TRBD1 agrees at 9 bases. Germline CDR1 and CDR2: LNHNV and YYDKDF (reference sequence). The CDR3 length is 15 residues. Losses at the gene ends were 1 base for V and 9 bases for J; bases not matched to a gene: 7. The CDR3 DNA is TGTGCCACCAGCAGAGGGACAGGGGCCGGATGGCCCCAGCATTTT. It yields the protein CATSRGTGAGWPQHF.

The chain combines TRBV27 with TRBJ1-6; maybe TRBD1 (6 bases). Germline-derived CDR1 and CDR2 are MNHEY and SMNVEV (reference sequence). There are 15 residues in the CDR3. Trimming took off 6 bases at V and 2 bases at J, with 11 bases between the two ends. CDR3 amino acids: CASRYGGPYNSPLHF. The CDR3 DNA reads TGTGCCAGCAGATATGGGGGCCCCTATAATTCACCCCTCCACTTT.

This rearrangement joins TRBV7-8 to TRBJ1-1; D may be TRBD1 (6 bases). The CDR3 has 16 amino acids. Germline V lookup: CDR1 SGHVS, CDR2 FQNEAQ. V was clipped by 5 bases and J by 4 bases, with 20 bases between them. The CDR3 DNA sequence: TGTGCCAGCAGCGGACGGGACAAATTGAGAGGCACTGAAGCTTTCTTT. Amino acids: CASSGRDKLRGTEAFF.

V usage is TRBV2 and J usage is TRBJ2-4; D might be TRBD2 (7 bases). V was trimmed by 3 bases and J by 6 bases, leaving 18 bases between them. The CDR3 is 16 residues long. Germline V gene data show CDR1 as SNHLY and CDR2 as FYNNEI. The CDR3 DNA sequence: TGTGCCAGCAGTGAGGGGGGGGCTCGGGACTTAAACATTCAGTACTTC. Residues: CASSEGGARDLNIQYF.

J is TRBJ1-2 and V is TRBV29-1, with TRBD1 as a possible D gene (5 bases). The CDR3 extends over 17 amino acids. Trimming removed 0 bases at V and 0 bases at J, with 17 bases between. Per the germline V gene, CDR1 is SQVTM and CDR2 is ANQGSEA. Here the CDR3 DNA reads TGCAGCGTTGAAGAGGAGGGGTTGAGGATCCCTAACTATGGCTACACCTTC. Translating gives CSVEEEGLRIPNYGYTF.